Reported below is one T cell receptor (beta chain). Its antigen is not identified. Trimming stripped 3 bases from V and 0 bases from J, with 8 bases between. Germline CDR1 SQVTM, CDR2 ANQGSEA. The CDR3 length is 14 residues. These data originate in a study of T-cell reconstitution after alpha-beta-depleted transplantation in children. Construction of the TCRbeta library involved unique molecular identifiers. Using its own MiXCR run on the PCR reads, TCRdb lists one record per CDR3 protein. The sample contains about 540,000 distinct CDR3 sequences, over 25% of which appear only once. Study-wide results and caveats: T-cell counts and diversity at one year post-transplant came mainly from newly produced T cells. Where some patients showed high TCRbeta diversity at day 60, it came from recipient T cells and thymic progenitors that had survived. Reported findings indicate that, about two months after transplant, alpha-beta T cells came from several hundred expanded clones, which were derived from non-depleted graft cells.

Sequenced here: PBMCs, sampled before TCRalphabeta/CD19-depleted stem cell transplant. The chain uses TRBV29-1 and TRBJ1-4, with a weak D call TRBD1 (5 bases). The origin of this receptor is a boy younger than two with Wiskott-Aldrich syndrome, due to receive a stem cell transplant. The CDR3: CSVEDTATNEKLFF. The DNA of the CDR3 is TGCAGCGTTGAGGACACAGCAACTAATGAAAAACTGTTTTTT.